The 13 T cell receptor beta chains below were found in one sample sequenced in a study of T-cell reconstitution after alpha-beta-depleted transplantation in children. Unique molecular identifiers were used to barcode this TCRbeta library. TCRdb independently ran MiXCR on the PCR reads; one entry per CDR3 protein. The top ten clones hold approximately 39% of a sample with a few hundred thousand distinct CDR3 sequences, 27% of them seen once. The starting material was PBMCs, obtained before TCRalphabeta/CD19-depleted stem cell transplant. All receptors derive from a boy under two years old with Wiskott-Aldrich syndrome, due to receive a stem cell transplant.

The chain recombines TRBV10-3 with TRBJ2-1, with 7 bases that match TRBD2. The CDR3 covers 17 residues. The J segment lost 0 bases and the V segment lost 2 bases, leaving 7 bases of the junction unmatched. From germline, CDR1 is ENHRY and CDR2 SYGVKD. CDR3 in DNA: TGTGCCATCAGTGAGCCATCAGCGGGGAGCTCCTACAATGAGCAGTTCTTC. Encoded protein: CAISEPSAGSSYNEQFF.

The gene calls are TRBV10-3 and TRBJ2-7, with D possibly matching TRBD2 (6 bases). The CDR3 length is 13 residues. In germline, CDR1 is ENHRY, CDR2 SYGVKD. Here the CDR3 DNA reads TGTGTGGTCTCGGCTAGCCCCGCGGGGGAGCAGTACTTC. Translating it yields CVVSASPAGEQYF.

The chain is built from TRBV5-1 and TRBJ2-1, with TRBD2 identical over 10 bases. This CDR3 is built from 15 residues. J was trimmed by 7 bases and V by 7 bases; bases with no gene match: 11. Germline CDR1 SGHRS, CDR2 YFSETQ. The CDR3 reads CASGESGRAQNEQFF. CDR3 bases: TGCGCCAGCGGAGAGAGCGGGAGGGCCCAGAATGAGCAGTTCTTC. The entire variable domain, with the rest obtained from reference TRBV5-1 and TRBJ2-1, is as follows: KAGVTQTPRYLIKTRGQQVTLSCSPISGHRSVSWYQQTPGQGLQFLFEYFSETQRNKGNFPGRFSGRQFSNSRSEMNVSTLELGDSALYLCASGESGRAQNEQFFGPGTRLTVL.

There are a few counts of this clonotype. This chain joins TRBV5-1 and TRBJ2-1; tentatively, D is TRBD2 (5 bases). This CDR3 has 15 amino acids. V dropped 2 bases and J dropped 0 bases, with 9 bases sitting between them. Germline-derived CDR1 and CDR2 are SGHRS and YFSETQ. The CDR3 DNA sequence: TGCGCCAGCAGCTTCCAGACTACCTCCTACAATGAGCAGTTCTTC. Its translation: CASSFQTTSYNEQFF. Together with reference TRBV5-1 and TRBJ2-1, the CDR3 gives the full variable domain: KAGVTQTPRYLIKTRGQQVTLSCSPISGHRSVSWYQQTPGQGLQFLFEYFSETQRNKGNFPGRFSGRQFSNSRSEMNVSTLELGDSALYLCASSFQTTSYNEQFFGPGTRLTVL.

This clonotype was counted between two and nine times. The CDR3: CASSLARGSRETQYF. The CDR3 nucleotides are TGCGCCAGCAGCTTGGCCCGGGGAAGCAGGGAGACCCAGTACTTC. J is TRBJ2-5 and V is TRBV5-1; weak D call: TRBD2 (5 bases). This CDR3 is built from 15 residues. The germline V and J ends were trimmed by 0 bases and 5 bases, with 14 bases remaining between them. Germline V gene data show CDR1 as SGHRS and CDR2 as YFSETQ. Full variable domain (rest looked up from reference TRBV5-1 and TRBJ2-5): KAGVTQTPRYLIKTRGQQVTLSCSPISGHRSVSWYQQTPGQGLQFLFEYFSETQRNKGNFPGRFSGRQFSNSRSEMNVSTLELGDSALYLCASSLARGSRETQYFGPGTRLLVL.

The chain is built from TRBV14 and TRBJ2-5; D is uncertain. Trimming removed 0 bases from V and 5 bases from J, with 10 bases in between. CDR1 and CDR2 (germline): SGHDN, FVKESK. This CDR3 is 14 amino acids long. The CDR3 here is CASSQDRLRETQYF. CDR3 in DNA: TGTGCCAGCAGCCAAGATCGGTTAAGGGAGACCCAGTACTTC. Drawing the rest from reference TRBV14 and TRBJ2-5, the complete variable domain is EAGVTQFPSHSVIEKGQTVTLRCDPISGHDNLYWYRRVMGKEIKFLLHFVKESKQDESGMPNNRFLAERTGGTYSTLKVQPAELEDSGVYFCASSQDRLRETQYFGPGTRLLVL.

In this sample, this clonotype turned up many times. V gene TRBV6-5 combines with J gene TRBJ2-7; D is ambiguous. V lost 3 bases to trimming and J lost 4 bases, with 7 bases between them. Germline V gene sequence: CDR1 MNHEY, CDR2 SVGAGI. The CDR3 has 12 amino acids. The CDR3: CASSYKGYEQYF. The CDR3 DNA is TGTGCCAGCAGTTATAAGGGTTACGAGCAGTACTTC.

The CDR3: CASRLAASAAGELFF. CDR3 nucleotide sequence: TGTGCCAGCAGGCTAGCGGCTAGTGCCGCCGGGGAGCTGTTTTTT. This sequence joins TRBV12-3 or TRBV12-4 and TRBJ2-2, with 7 bases lining up with TRBD2. This CDR3 has 15 residues. V dropped 6 bases and J dropped 6; count of bases not matched to a gene: 10.

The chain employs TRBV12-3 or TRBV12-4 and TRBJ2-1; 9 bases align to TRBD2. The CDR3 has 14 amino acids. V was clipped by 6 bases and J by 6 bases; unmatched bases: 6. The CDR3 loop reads CASSRGGDSNEQFF. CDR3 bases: TGTGCCAGCAGCCGCGGGGGGGACTCCAATGAGCAGTTCTTC.

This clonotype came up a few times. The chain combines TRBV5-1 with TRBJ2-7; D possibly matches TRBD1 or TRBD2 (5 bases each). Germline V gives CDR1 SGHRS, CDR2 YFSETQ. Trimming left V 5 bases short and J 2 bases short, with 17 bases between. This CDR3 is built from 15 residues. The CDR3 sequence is CASRRTGAQAYEQYF. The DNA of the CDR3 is TGCGCCAGCAGGCGGACCGGGGCCCAAGCCTACGAGCAGTACTTC.

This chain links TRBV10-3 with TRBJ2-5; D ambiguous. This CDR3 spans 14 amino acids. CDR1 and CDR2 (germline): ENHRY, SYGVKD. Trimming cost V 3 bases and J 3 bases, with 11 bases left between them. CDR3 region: CAISDPDGKETQYF. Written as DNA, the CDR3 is TGTGCCATCAGTGACCCGGACGGAAAAGAGACCCAGTACTTC.

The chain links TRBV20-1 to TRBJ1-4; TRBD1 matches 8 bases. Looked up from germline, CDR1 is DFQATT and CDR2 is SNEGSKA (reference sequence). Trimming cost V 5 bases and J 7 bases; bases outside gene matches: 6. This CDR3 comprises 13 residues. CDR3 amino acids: CSASQGALEKLFF. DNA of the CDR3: TGCAGTGCTTCGCAGGGGGCGCTTGAAAAACTGTTTTTT.

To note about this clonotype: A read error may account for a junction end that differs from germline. Here the CDR3 DNA reads TGCAGCGTTAAAGACAGGGAGGTTTCCGGGGAGCTGTTTTTT. Translation gives CSVKDREVSGELFF. The chain links TRBV29-1 to TRBJ2-2; D may be TRBD1 (7 bases). CDR1 is SQVTM and CDR2 is ANQGSEA in the germline V gene. This CDR3 region has 14 residues.